What follows are 22 T cell receptor beta chains derived from one specimen sequenced in a study of T cell responses to AZD1222 COVID-19 vaccine. This table comes from immunoSEQ multiplex PCR, and its TCRdb copy is limited to in-frame clones, with some not included. The sample comprises 110,000 to 150,000 clones, 93% of which are singletons, and under 6.5% rests with the top ten. Material: peripheral blood, obtained on day 0 of AZD1222 vaccination. The receptor source for this set is an adult in good health.

The CDR3 sequence is CAWRGRLAGEGYEQYF. The CDR3 DNA follows: TGTGCCTGGAGGGGGAGACTAGCGGGAGAGGGTTACGAGCAGTACTTC. The genes are TRBV30 and TRBJ2-7, with 12 nucleotides matching TRBD2. Germline loops: CDR1 GTSNPN, CDR2 SVGIG (reference sequence). Trimming removed 3 bases from V and 4 bases from J; junction bases left unmatched: 10. This CDR3 comprises 16 residues.

The CDR3 is CASSGPTGGADTQYF. The CDR3 DNA follows: TGTGCCAGCAGTGGGCCTACGGGAGGCGCAGATACGCAGTATTTT. The chain is built from TRBV2 and TRBJ2-3, with 7 bases that match TRBD2. CDR1 is SNHLY, CDR2 FYNNEI, per germline. After removal of 4 bases from V and 4 bases from J, the junction contained 8 bases not matched to a gene. The CDR3 is 15 residues long.

The chain couples TRBV28 to TRBJ1-5; 8 bases are shared with TRBD1. CDR1 is MDHEN, CDR2 SYDVKM, per germline. The ends lost 8 bases at V and 4 bases at J; junction bases unmatched: 1. The CDR3 is made up of 12 amino acids. The CDR3 DNA reads TGTGCCAGCTACAGGGGGAATCAGCCCCAGCATTTT. This gives the protein CASYRGNQPQHF.

J is TRBJ2-1 and V is TRBV7-9; the match to TRBD2 covers 14 bases. The CDR3 loop spans 17 amino acids. Germline V gene data show CDR1 as SEHNR and CDR2 as FQNEAQ (reference sequence). The V and J ends lost 1 base and 6 bases, in that order; junction bases with no gene match: 5. CDR3 sequence: CASSLGLAGGPGNEQFF. As DNA, the CDR3 is TGTGCCAGCAGCTTAGGACTAGCGGGAGGGCCGGGCAATGAGCAGTTCTTC. Together with reference TRBV7-9 and TRBJ2-1, the CDR3 gives the full variable domain: DTGVSQNPRHKITKRGQNVTFRCDPISEHNRLYWYRQTLGQGPEFLTYFQNEAQLEKSRLLSDRFSAERPKGSFSTLEIQRTEQGDSAMYLCASSLGLAGGPGNEQFFGPGTRLTVL.

The V call is TRBV27, the J call TRBJ2-7; no firm D call. The V and J ends lost 3 bases and 3 bases respectively, with 12 bases between them. This CDR3 is built from 14 residues. From germline, CDR1 is MNHEY and CDR2 SMNVEV (reference sequence). CDR3 protein: CASSLSLLNYEQYF. CDR3 in DNA: TGTGCCAGCAGTTTGAGTTTGCTTAACTACGAGCAGTACTTC.

This chain links TRBV19 with TRBJ2-7; TRBD2 matches 7 bases. V gave up 7 bases and J gave up 0 bases; unmatched junction bases: 6. The CDR3 extends over 14 amino acids. Germline lookup yields CDR1 LNHDA and CDR2 SQIVND (reference sequence). CDR3 amino acids: CASIVRELSYEQYF. The DNA of the CDR3 is TGTGCCAGTATTGTGCGGGAGCTCTCCTACGAGCAGTACTTC.

This clone came up once. The V call is TRBV5-1, the J call TRBJ1-4; 12 positions agree with TRBD1. The length of the CDR3 is 16 residues. Germline CDR1 and CDR2: SGHRS and YFSETQ. Trimming removed 0 bases from V and 7 bases from J; junction bases left unmatched: 4. The CDR3 region is CASSLDGTGGSEKLFF. Here the CDR3 DNA reads TGCGCCAGCAGCTTGGACGGGACAGGGGGCTCTGAAAAACTGTTTTTT.

This rearrangement joins TRBV10-2 to TRBJ1-2; TRBD1 aligns across 7 bases. Germline loops: CDR1 WSHSY, CDR2 SAAADI. The V segment lost 7 bases and the J segment 4 bases; nucleotides outside the gene matches: 6. This CDR3 region has 13 residues. Here the CDR3 reads CASTQDRRYGYTF. The CDR3 DNA reads as TGCGCCAGCACCCAGGACAGGCGCTATGGCTACACCTTC.

The chain links TRBV5-4 to TRBJ1-3; D is perhaps TRBD1 (5 bases). Between the trimmed V and J ends, which lost 1 base and 2 bases, there was a span of 13 bases. The CDR3 spans 16 residues. Germline CDR1 is SGHNT and CDR2 is YYREEE (reference sequence). CDR3 DNA sequence: TGTGCCAGCAGCTTGTTTCAGGGTATCACTGGAAACACCATATATTTT. It yields the protein CASSLFQGITGNTIYF. The full variable domain, rest sourced from reference TRBV5-4 and TRBJ1-3, is ETGVTQSPTHLIKTRGQQVTLRCSSQSGHNTVSWYQQALGQGPQFIFQYYREEENGRGNFPPRFSGLQFPNYSSELNVNALELDDSALYLCASSLFQGITGNTIYFGEGSWLTVV.

V and J are TRBV24-1 and TRBJ1-1; 10 bases align to TRBD1. Germline-derived CDR1 and CDR2 are KGHDR and SFDVKD. This CDR3 spans 13 amino acids. The V gene end was trimmed by 10 bases and the J gene end by 3 bases; junction bases not matched to a gene: 4. CDR3 sequence: CATRQGADTEAFF. The CDR3, as DNA: TGTGCCACGAGACAGGGGGCAGACACTGAAGCTTTCTTT.

This rearrangement joins TRBV2 to TRBJ1-6, with unresolved D. Germline V gene lookup returns CDR1 SNHLY and CDR2 FYNNEI. The CDR3 has 14 amino acids. The V end was cut by 1 base, the J end by 4 bases, with 5 bases between. CDR3 amino acids: CASSEGSYNSPLHF. For the CDR3, the DNA is TGTGCCAGCAGTGAAGGGTCGTATAATTCACCCCTCCACTTT.

The chain is built from TRBV3-1 (or the pseudogene TRBV3-2) and TRBJ2-7; D is unclear. CDR3 length equals 13 residues. Germline values: CDR1 LGHDT, CDR2 YNNKEL (reference sequence). Trimming left V 3 bases short and J 2 bases short, with 8 bases between. This CDR3 is CASSQDVTYEQYF. CDR3 in DNA: TGTGCCAGCAGCCAGGACGTAACCTACGAGCAGTACTTC.

This sequence joins TRBV2 and TRBJ1-2, with D tentatively TRBD1 (6 bases). Germline V gene data show CDR1 as SNHLY and CDR2 as FYNNEI. The CDR3 contains 13 residues. V was clipped by 8 bases and J by 4 bases, with 14 bases between them. The CDR3 sequence: CASLTGSGYGYTF. In DNA form, the CDR3 reads TGTGCCAGCTTGACAGGTTCGGGCTATGGCTACACCTTC. Looking up the rest from reference TRBV2 and TRBJ1-2 gives the full variable domain: EPEVTQTPSHQVTQMGQEVILRCVPISNHLYFYWYRQILGQKVEFLVSFYNNEISEKSEIFDDQFSVERPDGSNFTLKIRSTKLEDSAMYFCASLTGSGYGYTFGSGTRLTVV.

J is TRBJ1-2 and V is TRBV9; 9 bases line up with TRBD1. This CDR3 spans 16 amino acids. V lost 3 bases and J lost 6; bases outside the gene matches: 12. Germline V gene lookup returns CDR1 SGDLS and CDR2 YYNGEE. This CDR3 is CASSEAPSQGADGYTF. The CDR3 nucleotides are TGTGCCAGCAGCGAGGCCCCCTCACAGGGGGCCGATGGCTACACCTTC.

V gene TRBV7-3 combines with J gene TRBJ1-4; D unclear. The CDR3 is made up of 18 amino acids. Trimming cost V 5 bases and J 0 bases, with 19 bases left between them. The germline V gene has CDR1 SGHTA and CDR2 FQGTGA. The CDR3 DNA is TGTGCCAGCAGCCGCGGTGGACCGCCCATTGCAACTAATGAAAAACTGTTTTTT. It yields the protein CASSRGGPPIATNEKLFF.

The chain uses TRBV5-1 and TRBJ1-2; 7 bases agree with TRBD1. The junction had 6 bases not matched to a gene; V was cut back by 4 bases and J by 3 bases. The CDR3 has 14 amino acids. Germline assignment: CDR1 SGHRS and CDR2 YFSETQ. The CDR3 loop is CASSQSTGDYGYTF. The CDR3 DNA reads as TGCGCCAGCAGCCAATCTACAGGGGACTATGGCTACACCTTC.

The chain is built from TRBV15 and TRBJ2-3; D remains ambiguous. V lost 1 base and J 5 bases, leaving 4 bases between the germline ends. This CDR3 is built from 12 residues. Germline V lookup: CDR1 LNHNV, CDR2 YYDKDF (reference sequence). CDR3 amino acids: CATSRVVDTQYF. CDR3 nucleotide sequence: TGTGCCACCAGCAGAGTGGTAGATACGCAGTATTTT.

The V call is TRBV11-2, the J call TRBJ2-7, with 9 bases that match TRBD2. The CDR3 is 19 amino acids. V shed 5 bases, J shed 0 bases, and the junction held 17 bases outside the gene matches. Germline CDR1 and CDR2: SGHAT and FQNNGV. DNA for the CDR3: TGTGCCAGCAGCATCAATCTCCCCGCGGGAGGGCGTGACTCCTACGAGCAGTACTTC. The encoded protein is CASSINLPAGGRDSYEQYF.

The gene calls are TRBV5-1 and TRBJ1-1; D ambiguous. Germline assignment: CDR1 SGHRS and CDR2 YFSETQ. The CDR3 sequence is 15 residues long. The V end was cut by 2 bases, the J end by 0 bases, with 11 bases between. CDR3 residues: CASSFDGSMNTEAFF. The CDR3 DNA reads TGCGCCAGCAGCTTCGACGGATCCATGAACACTGAAGCTTTCTTT.

The chain uses TRBV5-5 and TRBJ1-4, with D perhaps matching TRBD1 (5 bases). V was pared by 2 bases and J by 5 bases, with 10 bases between. This CDR3 is built from 14 residues. CDR1 and CDR2 from the germline V gene are SGHKS and YYEKEE (reference sequence). CDR3 nucleotide sequence: TGTGCCAGCAGCTTCGCCAGGGCAAATGAAAAACTGTTTTTT. Its protein product is CASSFARANEKLFF.

The V gene is TRBV7-6, the J gene TRBJ2-7, with TRBD1 identical over 9 bases. The ends lost 0 bases at V and 0 bases at J; junction bases unmatched: 3. Per germline, CDR1 SGHVS and CDR2 FNYEAQ. The CDR3 spans 16 residues. The CDR3 nucleotides read TGTGCCAGCAGCTTAGCAGGACAGGGGCGCTCCTACGAGCAGTACTTC. Protein product: CASSLAGQGRSYEQYF.

The V gene is TRBV3-1 (or the pseudogene TRBV3-2), the J gene TRBJ2-7; tentative D call: TRBD2 (5 bases). The V end was cut by 0 bases, the J end by 6 bases, with 12 bases between. Germline loops: CDR1 LGHDT, CDR2 YNNKEL (reference sequence). The CDR3 covers 14 residues. CDR3 sequence reads: CASSQEGVIGEQYF. The CDR3 region has the DNA TGTGCCAGCAGCCAAGAGGGAGTGATCGGCGAGCAGTACTTC.